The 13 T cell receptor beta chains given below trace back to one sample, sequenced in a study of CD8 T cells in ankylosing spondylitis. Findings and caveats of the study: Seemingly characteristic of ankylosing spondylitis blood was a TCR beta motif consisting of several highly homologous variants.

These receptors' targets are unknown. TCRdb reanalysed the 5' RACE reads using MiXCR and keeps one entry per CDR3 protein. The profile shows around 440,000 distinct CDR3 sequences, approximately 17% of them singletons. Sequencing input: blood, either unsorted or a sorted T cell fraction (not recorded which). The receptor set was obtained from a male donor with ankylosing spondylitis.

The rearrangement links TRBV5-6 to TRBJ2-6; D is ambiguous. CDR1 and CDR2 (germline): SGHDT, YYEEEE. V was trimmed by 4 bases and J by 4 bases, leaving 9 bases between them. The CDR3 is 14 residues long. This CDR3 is CASSRRAGANVLTF. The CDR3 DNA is TGTGCCAGCAGCCGTAGGGCCGGGGCCAACGTCCTGACTTTC.

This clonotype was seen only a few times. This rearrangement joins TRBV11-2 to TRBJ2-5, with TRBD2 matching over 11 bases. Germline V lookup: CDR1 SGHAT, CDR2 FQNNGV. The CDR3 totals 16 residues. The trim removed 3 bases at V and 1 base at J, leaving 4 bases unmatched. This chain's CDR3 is CASSFMTSGTQETQYF. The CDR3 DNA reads TGTGCCAGCAGCTTTATGACTAGCGGGACCCAAGAGACCCAGTACTTC.

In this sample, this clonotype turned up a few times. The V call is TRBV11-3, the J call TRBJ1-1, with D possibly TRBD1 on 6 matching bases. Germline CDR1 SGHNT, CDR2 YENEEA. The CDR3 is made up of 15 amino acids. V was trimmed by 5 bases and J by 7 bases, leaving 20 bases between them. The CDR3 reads CASSTRSGQKIEAFF. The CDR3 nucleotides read TGTGCCAGCAGCACTAGGTCGGGACAAAAGATTGAAGCTTTCTTT.

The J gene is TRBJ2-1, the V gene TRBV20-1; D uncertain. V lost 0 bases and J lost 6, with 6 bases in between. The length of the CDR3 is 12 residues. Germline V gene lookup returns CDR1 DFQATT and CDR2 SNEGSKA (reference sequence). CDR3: CSARENGNEQFF. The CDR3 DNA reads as TGCAGTGCTAGAGAGAATGGCAATGAGCAGTTCTTC.

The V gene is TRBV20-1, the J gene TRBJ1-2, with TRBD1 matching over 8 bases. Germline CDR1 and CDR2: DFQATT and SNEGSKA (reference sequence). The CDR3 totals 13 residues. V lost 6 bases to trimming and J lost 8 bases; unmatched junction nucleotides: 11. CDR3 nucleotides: TGCAGTGCGGAATACAGGGGGACGGGCGGCTACACCTTC. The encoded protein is CSAEYRGTGGYTF.

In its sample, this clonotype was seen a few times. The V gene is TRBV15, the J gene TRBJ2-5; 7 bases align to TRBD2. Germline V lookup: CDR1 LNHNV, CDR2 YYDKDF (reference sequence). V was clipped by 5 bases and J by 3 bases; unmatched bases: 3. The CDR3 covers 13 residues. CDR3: CATSASGKETQYF. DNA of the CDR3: TGTGCCACCAGCGCTAGCGGTAAAGAGACCCAGTACTTC. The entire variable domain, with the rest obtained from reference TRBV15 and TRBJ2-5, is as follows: DAMVIQNPRYQVTQFGKPVTLSCSQTLNHNVMYWYQQKSSQAPKLLFHYYDKDFNNEADTPDNFQSRRPNTSFCFLDIRSPGLGDTAMYLCATSASGKETQYFGPGTRLLVL.

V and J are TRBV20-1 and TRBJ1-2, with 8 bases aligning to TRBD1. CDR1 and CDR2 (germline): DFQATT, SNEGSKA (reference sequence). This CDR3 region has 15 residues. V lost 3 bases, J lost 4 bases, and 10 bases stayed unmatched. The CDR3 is CSARGQEQESYGYTF. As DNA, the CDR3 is TGCAGTGCTAGGGGACAGGAGCAAGAGAGCTATGGCTACACCTTC.

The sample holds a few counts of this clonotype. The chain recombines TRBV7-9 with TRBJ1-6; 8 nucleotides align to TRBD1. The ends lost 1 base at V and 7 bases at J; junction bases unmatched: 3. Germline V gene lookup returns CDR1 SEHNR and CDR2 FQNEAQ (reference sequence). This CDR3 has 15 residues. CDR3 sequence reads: CASSLGQGKNSPLHF. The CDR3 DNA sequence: TGTGCCAGCAGCTTAGGACAGGGGAAAAATTCACCCCTCCACTTT.

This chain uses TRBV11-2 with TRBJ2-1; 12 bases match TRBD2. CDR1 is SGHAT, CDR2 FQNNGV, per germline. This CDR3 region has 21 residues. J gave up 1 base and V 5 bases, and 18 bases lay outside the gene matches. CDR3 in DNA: TGTGCCAGCAGCATCCCCACTAGCGGGAGGCCAACGCCCAGATCCTACAATGAGCAGTTCTTC. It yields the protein CASSIPTSGRPTPRSYNEQFF.

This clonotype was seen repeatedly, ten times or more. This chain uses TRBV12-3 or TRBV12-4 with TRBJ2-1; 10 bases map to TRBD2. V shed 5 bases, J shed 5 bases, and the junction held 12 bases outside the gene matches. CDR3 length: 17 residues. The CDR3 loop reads CASSQIAGGRSHNEQFF. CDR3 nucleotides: TGTGCCAGCAGTCAGATAGCGGGAGGACGGTCCCACAATGAGCAGTTCTTC.

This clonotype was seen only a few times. CDR3 bases: TGTGCCAGCAGCGCCTCAGGGGATGGAATAGATACGCAGTATTTT. Protein sequence: CASSASGDGIDTQYF. The chain is built from TRBV9 and TRBJ2-3; TRBD1 might be the D (6 bases). V was trimmed by 3 bases and J by 5 bases, leaving 16 bases between them. The CDR3 contains 15 residues. Germline CDR1 SGDLS, CDR2 YYNGEE.

The CDR3, as DNA: TGCAGTGCTAGTTCGGGATACCAAGAGACCCAGTACTTC. Amino acid sequence: CSASSGYQETQYF. The V and J genes are TRBV20-1 and TRBJ2-5; a possible D gene is TRBD2 (5 bases). The ends were cut back, 3 bases at V and 0 bases at J, with 8 bases in the middle. Germline loops: CDR1 DFQATT, CDR2 SNEGSKA (reference sequence). CDR3 length equals 13 residues.

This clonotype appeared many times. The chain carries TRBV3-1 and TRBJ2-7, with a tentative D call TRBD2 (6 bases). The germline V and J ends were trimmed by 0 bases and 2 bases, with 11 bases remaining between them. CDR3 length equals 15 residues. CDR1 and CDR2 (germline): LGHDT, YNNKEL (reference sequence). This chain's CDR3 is CASSQEVGRTYEQYF. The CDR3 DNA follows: TGTGCCAGCAGCCAAGAGGTTGGGAGGACCTACGAGCAGTACTTC.